The sequence of this T cell receptor (beta chain) was determined in a study of blood T cell repertoires in COVID-19. The germline V gene has CDR1 SGHRS and CDR2 YFSETQ. With V trimmed by 4 bases and J by 2 bases, 3 bases remained unmatched. This CDR3 spans 14 amino acids. Profiling relied on immunoSEQ multiplex PCR, and the TCRdb table lists in-frame clones only, not all of them. The sample gives roughly 100,000 clones, 65% to 75% of which show up once; approximately 0.87% is in the top ten. Details on this clone: Additional DNA sequences in this sample encode the identical CDR3.

The rearrangement uses TRBV5-1 and TRBJ1-2, with 9 bases lining up with TRBD1. This TCR was recovered from a human donor with acute or convalescent COVID-19. The donor label of this sample is uncertain. Sequencing input: peripheral blood. Written as DNA, the CDR3 is TGCGCCAGCAGCAGGGGACAGGGAAACTATGGCTACACCTTC. This codes for CASSRGQGNYGYTF.